The sequence of this T cell receptor (beta chain) was determined in a study of blood T cell repertoires in COVID-19. Assay used: immunoSEQ multiplex PCR; TCRdb lists only in-frame clones, some missing. The sample yields about 260,000 clones, around 90% seen once. The germline V gene has CDR1 GTSNPN and CDR2 SVGIG (reference sequence). CDR3 size: 14 residues. Trimming cost V 1 base and J 7 bases, with 14 bases left between them. The chain has TRBV30 and TRBJ1-5; D gene uncertain. The receptor's source is a man aged 45-65 years who had been exposed to COVID-19. Sequencing was done on a sample of PBMCs or T cells enriched from blood (not recorded which). The CDR3 DNA follows: TGTGCCTGGAGTGATTTACGCGGGGTCCAGCCCCAGCATTTT. Amino acids: CAWSDLRGVQPQHF.